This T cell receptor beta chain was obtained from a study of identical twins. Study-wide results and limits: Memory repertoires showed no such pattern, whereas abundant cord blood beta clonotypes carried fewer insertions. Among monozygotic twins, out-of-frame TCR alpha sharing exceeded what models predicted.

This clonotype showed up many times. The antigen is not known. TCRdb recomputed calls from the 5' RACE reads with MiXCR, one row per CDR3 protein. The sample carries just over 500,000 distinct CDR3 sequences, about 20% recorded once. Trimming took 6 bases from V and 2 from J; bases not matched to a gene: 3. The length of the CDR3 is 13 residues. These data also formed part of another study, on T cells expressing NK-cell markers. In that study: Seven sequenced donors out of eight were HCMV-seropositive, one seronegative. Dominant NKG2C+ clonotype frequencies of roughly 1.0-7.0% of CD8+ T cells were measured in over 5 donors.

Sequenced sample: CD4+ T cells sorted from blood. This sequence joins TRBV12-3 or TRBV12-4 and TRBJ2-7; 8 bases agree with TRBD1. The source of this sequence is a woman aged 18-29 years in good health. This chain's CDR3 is CASSRDRPYEQYF. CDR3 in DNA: TGTGCCAGCAGCCGGGACAGGCCCTACGAGCAGTACTTC.